These T cell receptor beta chains were read from a single sample in a study of T cell responses to AZD1222 COVID-19 vaccine. Using immunoSEQ multiplex PCR, the repertoire was profiled, and TCRdb retains in-frame clones only, with some absent. There are 200,000 or so clones in the sample; 94% occur only once, and roughly 9.2% lies in the top ten. Sequenced material: peripheral blood, taken on day 0 of AZD1222 vaccination. The receptor source for this set is an adult in good health. CDR3s include the opening cysteine and the closing phenylalanine or tryptophan. The order of the fields is CDR3 protein, CDR3 DNA, clone size, D gene, V gene, J gene. The D gene is left open where the match is weak. Clone size, where shown, is once, few, many, or a class for clones that have expanded.

CATAGQSNEKLFF	TGTGCCACCGCGGGACAGTCTAATGAAAAACTGTTTTTT	-	TRBD1	TRBV24-1	TRBJ1-4
CATLGLAGGPLYEQYF	TGTGCCACCCTTGGACTAGCGGGAGGCCCCCTGTACGAGCAGTACTTC	-	TRBD2	TRBV10-3	TRBJ2-7
CATSRGGRGGNYGYTF	TGTGCCACCAGCAGAGGAGGTAGAGGGGGCAACTATGGCTACACCTTC	-	TRBD1	TRBV15	TRBJ1-2
CASSPLTGASSYEQYF	TGTGCCAGCAGCCCTTTGACAGGGGCGAGCTCCTACGAGCAGTACTTC	once	TRBD1	TRBV7-2	TRBJ2-7
CAWTTVGIETQYF	TGTGCCTGGACAACAGTAGGGATCGAGACCCAGTACTTC	-	-	TRBV30	TRBJ2-5
CASSEAGRGTEAFF	TGTGCCAGCAGTGAAGCAGGGCGTGGCACTGAAGCTTTCTTT	-	-	TRBV6-1	TRBJ1-1
CASRTAGGPQVGNYGYTF	TGTGCCAGCAGGACCGCCGGGGGGCCCCAAGTCGGTAACTATGGCTACACCTTC	-	-	TRBV28	TRBJ1-2
CASSVAMGRNYGYTF	TGTGCCAGCAGCGTAGCAATGGGACGCAACTATGGCTACACCTTC	-	-	TRBV9	TRBJ1-2
CASGGQGISQPQHF	TGTGCCAGCGGGGGACAGGGGATTAGTCAGCCCCAGCATTTT	-	TRBD1	TRBV6-6	TRBJ1-5
CASSQPTGGNSPLHF	TGTGCCAGCAGCCAGCCGACAGGGGGGAATTCACCCCTCCACTTT	-	TRBD1	TRBV14	TRBJ1-6
CASSQDPRDSPDEQYF	TGCGCCAGCAGCCAAGATCCCCGGGACAGCCCGGACGAGCAGTACTTC	-	TRBD1	TRBV4-3	TRBJ2-7
CASSFPPTGAPRGYTF	TGCGCCAGCAGCTTCCCCCCAACAGGGGCCCCGCGCGGCTACACCTTC	-	TRBD1	TRBV5-1	TRBJ1-2
CASRLLRDLRGEQYF	TGTGCCAGCAGACTCCTCCGGGACTTGAGGGGAGAGCAGTACTTC	-	-	TRBV2	TRBJ2-7
CAISEYDRGESYEQYF	TGTGCCATCAGTGAGTATGACAGGGGGGAATCCTACGAGCAGTACTTC	few	TRBD1	TRBV10-3	TRBJ2-7
CASSYRLAGKEQFF	TGTGCCAGCAGTTATCGACTAGCGGGAAAAGAGCAGTTCTTC	-	TRBD2	TRBV6-2/TRBV6-3	TRBJ2-1
CASSQRTGNNEQFF	TGTGCCAGCAGCCAACGGACAGGAAACAATGAGCAGTTCTTC	-	-	TRBV12-1	TRBJ2-1
CASSPPSETQYF	TGTGCCAGCAGCCCACCCTCGGAGACCCAGTACTTC	-	-	TRBV6-5	TRBJ2-5
CASSATGFTGYEQYF	TGTGCCAGCAGTGCGACAGGTTTTACAGGCTACGAGCAGTACTTC	few	-	TRBV2	TRBJ2-7
CACQAVGGYEQYF	TGTGCCTGCCAAGCGGTGGGGGGCTACGAGCAGTACTTC	-	-	TRBV30	TRBJ2-7
CASSKGGLAGVSYNEQFF	TGTGCCAGTAGTAAGGGTGGACTAGCGGGAGTTTCCTACAATGAGCAGTTCTTC	-	TRBD2	TRBV19	TRBJ2-1
CASSYVPSGANVLTF	TGTGCCAGCAGTTACGTCCCTTCTGGGGCCAACGTCCTGACTTTC	-	-	TRBV6-5	TRBJ2-6
CASTAGGHTDTQYF	TGTGCCAGCACAGCGGGAGGGCACACAGATACGCAGTATTTT	-	TRBD2	TRBV5-4	TRBJ2-3
CSVSQGIEEQFF	TGCAGCGTTAGTCAGGGAATTGAGGAGCAGTTCTTC	-	-	TRBV29-1	TRBJ2-1
CASSIDRGNTEAFF	TGTGCCAGTAGTATAGACAGGGGAAACACTGAAGCTTTCTTT	-	-	TRBV19	TRBJ1-1
CASSQGAISTEAFF	TGTGCCAGTAGTCAGGGGGCGATATCCACTGAAGCTTTCTTT	-	TRBD1	TRBV19	TRBJ1-1
CASSQDSYTEAFF	TGTGCCAGCAGCCAGGACAGTTACACTGAAGCTTTCTTT	-	-	TRBV7-3	TRBJ1-1
CASSERERDRELFEQYF	TGTGCCAGCAGTGAGCGAGAGAGGGACAGGGAATTGTTCGAGCAGTACTTC	-	TRBD1	TRBV2	TRBJ2-7
CASSRIRSSYEQYF	TGTGCCAGCAGCCGCATTAGGAGCTCCTACGAGCAGTACTTC	-	-	TRBV7-8	TRBJ2-7
CASSQEFIDPQETQYF	TGCGCCAGCAGCCAAGAATTTATAGACCCGCAAGAGACCCAGTACTTC	once	-	TRBV4-3	TRBJ2-5
CASSRERSGTSYEQYF	TGTGCCAGCAGCCGTGAAAGGAGCGGGACCTCCTACGAGCAGTACTTC	-	TRBD2	TRBV5-4	TRBJ2-7
CASSIRENSGANVLTF	TGTGCCAGTAGTATACGGGAGAACTCTGGGGCCAACGTCCTGACTTTC	-	-	TRBV19	TRBJ2-6
CASSEGLATPREFF	TGTGCCAGCAGTGAAGGGTTGGCCACCCCAAGGGAGTTCTTC	-	-	TRBV25-1	TRBJ2-1
CASSLEGTSASYNEQFF	TGTGCCAGCAGCTTAGAGGGGACTAGCGCATCCTACAATGAGCAGTTCTTC	once	TRBD2	TRBV7-2	TRBJ2-1
CASSAFTGTSSYNEQFF	TGTGCCAGCAGCGCGTTTACCGGGACTAGCTCCTACAATGAGCAGTTCTTC	-	TRBD2	TRBV7-6	TRBJ2-1
CATSRRGSYNEQFF	TGTGCCACCAGCAGACGGGGGTCCTACAATGAGCAGTTCTTC	-	-	TRBV15	TRBJ2-1
CASTAGATYEQYF	TGTGCCAGCACCGCTGGGGCCACCTACGAGCAGTACTTC	-	-	TRBV21-1	TRBJ2-7
CASSMESSRTGELFF	TGTGCCAGTAGTATGGAAAGCTCTCGGACCGGGGAGCTGTTTTTT	-	-	TRBV19	TRBJ2-2
CASSLAPVGWSYGYTF	TGTGCCAGCAGCTTAGCGCCTGTCGGGTGGAGCTATGGCTACACCTTC	-	-	TRBV7-2	TRBJ1-2
CASGGGSSYNEQFF	TGTGCCAGCGGCGGCGGGAGCTCCTACAATGAGCAGTTCTTC	-	TRBD2	TRBV28	TRBJ2-1
CASSVASGAGTDTQYF	TGTGCCAGCAGCGTGGCTAGCGGGGCAGGCACAGATACGCAGTATTTT	-	TRBD2	TRBV9	TRBJ2-3
CASSLRLAPRRGTGELFF	TGTGCCAGCAGCCTACGACTAGCGCCCCGGAGGGGCACCGGGGAGCTGTTTTTT	-	TRBD2	TRBV7-2	TRBJ2-2
CASSLGPSLGNEQFF	TGTGCCAGCAGCTTAGGGCCTAGCCTCGGCAATGAGCAGTTCTTC	-	-	TRBV11-3	TRBJ2-1
CASSQAPGNSYEQYF	TGTGCCAGCAGCCAAGCCCCCGGGAACTCCTACGAGCAGTACTTC	-	-	TRBV3-1/TRBV3-2	TRBJ2-7
CASRRGDRVFYEQYF	TGTGCCAGCAGACGGGGGGACAGGGTTTTCTACGAGCAGTACTTC	-	TRBD1	TRBV27	TRBJ2-7
CATSGTSGMETQYF	TGTGCCACCAGCGGGACTAGCGGGATGGAGACCCAGTACTTC	once	TRBD2	TRBV24-1	TRBJ2-5